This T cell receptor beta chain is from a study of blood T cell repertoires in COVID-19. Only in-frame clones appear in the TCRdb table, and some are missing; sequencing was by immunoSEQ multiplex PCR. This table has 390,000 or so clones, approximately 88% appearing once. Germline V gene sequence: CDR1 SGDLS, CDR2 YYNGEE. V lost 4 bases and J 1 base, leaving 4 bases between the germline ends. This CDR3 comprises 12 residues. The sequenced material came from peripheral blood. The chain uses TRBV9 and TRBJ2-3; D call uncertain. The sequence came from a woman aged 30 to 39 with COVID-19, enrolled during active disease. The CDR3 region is CASSSRTDTQYF. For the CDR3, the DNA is TGTGCCAGCAGCTCTCGCACAGATACGCAGTATTTT.